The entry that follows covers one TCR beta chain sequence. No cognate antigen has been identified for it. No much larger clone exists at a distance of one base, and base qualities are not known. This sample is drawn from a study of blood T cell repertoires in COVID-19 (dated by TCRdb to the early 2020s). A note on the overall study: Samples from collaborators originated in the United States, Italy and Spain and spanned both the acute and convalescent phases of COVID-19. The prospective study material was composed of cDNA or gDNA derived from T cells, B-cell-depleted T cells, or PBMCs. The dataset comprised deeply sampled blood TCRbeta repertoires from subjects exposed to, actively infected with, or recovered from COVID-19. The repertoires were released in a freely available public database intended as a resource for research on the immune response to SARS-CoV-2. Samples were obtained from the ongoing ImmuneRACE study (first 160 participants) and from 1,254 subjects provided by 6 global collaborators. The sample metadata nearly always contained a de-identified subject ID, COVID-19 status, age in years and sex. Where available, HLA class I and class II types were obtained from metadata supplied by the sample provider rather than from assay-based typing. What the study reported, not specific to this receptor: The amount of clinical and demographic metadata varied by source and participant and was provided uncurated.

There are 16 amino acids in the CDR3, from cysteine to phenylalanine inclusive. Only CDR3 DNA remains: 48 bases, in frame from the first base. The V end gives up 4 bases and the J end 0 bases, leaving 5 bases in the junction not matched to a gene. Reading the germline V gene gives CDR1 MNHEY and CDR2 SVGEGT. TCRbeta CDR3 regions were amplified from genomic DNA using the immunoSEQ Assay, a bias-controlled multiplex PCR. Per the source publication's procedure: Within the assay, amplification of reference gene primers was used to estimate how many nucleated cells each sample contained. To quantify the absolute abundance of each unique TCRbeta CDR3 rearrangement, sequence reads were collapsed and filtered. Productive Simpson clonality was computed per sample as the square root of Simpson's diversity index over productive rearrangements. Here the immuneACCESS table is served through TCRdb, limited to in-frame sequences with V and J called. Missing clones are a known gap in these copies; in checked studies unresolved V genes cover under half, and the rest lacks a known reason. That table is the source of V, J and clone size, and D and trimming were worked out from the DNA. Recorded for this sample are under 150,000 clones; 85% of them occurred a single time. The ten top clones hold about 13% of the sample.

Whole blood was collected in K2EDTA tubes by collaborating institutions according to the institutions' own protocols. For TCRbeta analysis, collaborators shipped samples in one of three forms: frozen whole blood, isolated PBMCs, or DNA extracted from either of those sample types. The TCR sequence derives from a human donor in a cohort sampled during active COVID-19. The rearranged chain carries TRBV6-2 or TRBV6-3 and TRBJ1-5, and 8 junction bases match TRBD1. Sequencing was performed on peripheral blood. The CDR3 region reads CASSSRDRNSNQPQHF. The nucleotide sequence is TGTGCCAGCAGTTCCCGGGACAGGAATAGCAATCAGCCCCAGCATTTT.